What follows describes a single T cell receptor (beta chain). Its specific antigen is unknown. No base quality information exists; no much larger clone differs at one position. Whole blood was collected in K2EDTA tubes by collaborating institutions according to the institutions' own protocols. For TCRbeta analysis, collaborator samples were shipped as frozen whole blood, as isolated PBMCs, or as DNA extracted from either sample type. Its CDR3 holds 12 amino acids, cysteine through phenylalanine. This entry keeps only the CDR3 DNA: 36 bases, framed from base 1. At the junction V is shortened by 1 base and J by 6 bases, with 4 bases in between. The CDR1 and CDR2 encoded by the germline V gene (reference sequence) are LGHDT and YNNKEL. The data originate from a study of blood T cell repertoires in COVID-19 (dated by TCRdb to 2020 to 2021). Context from the whole study: Samples from collaborators originated in the United States, Italy and Spain and spanned both the acute and convalescent phases of COVID-19. The material from the prospective study consisted of cDNA or gDNA derived from T cells, B-cell-depleted T cells, or PBMCs. The dataset comprised deeply sampled blood TCRbeta repertoires from subjects exposed to, actively infected with, or recovered from COVID-19. A freely available public database, intended as a resource for researchers studying the immune response to SARS-CoV-2, is where the repertoires were released. The samples were drawn from the first 160 participants of the ongoing ImmuneRACE study and from 1,254 subjects provided by 6 global collaborators. Nearly every sample came with metadata listing a de-identified subject ID, COVID-19 status, age in years and sex. Where available, HLA class I and class II types were obtained from metadata supplied by the sample provider rather than from assay-based typing.

General conclusions and limits of the study: The quantity of clinical and demographic metadata differed by source and by participant and was supplied without curation.

The immunoSEQ Assay, a bias-controlled multiplex PCR, was used to amplify TCRbeta CDR3 regions from genomic DNA. The original methods were these. The number of nucleated cells in each sample was estimated from the amplification of reference gene primers within the assay. Sequence reads were collapsed and filtered to measure the absolute abundance of every unique TCRbeta CDR3 rearrangement. For each sample, productive Simpson clonality was calculated as the square root of Simpson's diversity index over productive rearrangements. The clones in this table, taken by TCRdb from immuneACCESS, are in-frame only. Not every clone is retained; where verified, under half of the shortfall comes from an unresolved V gene, and the cause of the rest is unknown. V, J and clone size are taken as reported in that table, and D and trimming were inferred from the DNA itself. This sample comprises 90,000 to 130,000 clones, about 80% of them detected only once. Around 3.5% of the sample is held by the ten biggest clonotypes.

The V gene is TRBV3-1 (or the pseudogene TRBV3-2) and the J gene is TRBJ1-5; the D gene is unclear. The TCR comes from an elderly woman with acute or convalescent COVID-19. Sample: peripheral blood. This receptor has the CDR3 CASSQGGQPQHF. In nucleotides, the sequence is TGTGCCAGCAGCCAAGGCGGTCAGCCCCAGCATTTT.